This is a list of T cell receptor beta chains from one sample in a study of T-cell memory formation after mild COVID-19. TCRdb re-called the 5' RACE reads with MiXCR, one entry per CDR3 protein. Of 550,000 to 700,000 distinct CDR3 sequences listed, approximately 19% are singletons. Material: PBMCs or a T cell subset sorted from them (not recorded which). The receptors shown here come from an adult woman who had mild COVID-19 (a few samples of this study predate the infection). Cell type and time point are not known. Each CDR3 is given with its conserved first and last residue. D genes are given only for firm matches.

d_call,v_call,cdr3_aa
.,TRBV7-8,CASSPNLGGLGTEAFF
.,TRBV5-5,CASSLVAGPTNSPLHF
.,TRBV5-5,CASSLGLIGYGYNF
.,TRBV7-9,CASSPTGTVSSGNTIYF
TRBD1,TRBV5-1,CASSSTGDRDTQYF
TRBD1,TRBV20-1,CSAPGQVLDTQYF
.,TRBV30,CAWSVLASYEQYF
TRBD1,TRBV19,CASSPLGGQVYGYTF
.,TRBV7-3,CASSLNSGDTQYF
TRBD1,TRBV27,CASSLQGTGVSIRDGYTF
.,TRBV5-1,CASSSGRVMNTEAFF
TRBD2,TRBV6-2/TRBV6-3,CASSPGTSGSDEQFF
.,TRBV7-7,CASSLDAGRETQYF
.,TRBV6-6,CASSYSIKSGGTEAFF
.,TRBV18,CASSPPVSPDTQYF
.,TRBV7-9,CASSLLAGYTF
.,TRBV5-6,CASIETGTNEKLFF
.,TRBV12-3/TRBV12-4,CASTDRRETDTQYF
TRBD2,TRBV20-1,CSAGTSGGPVDTQYF
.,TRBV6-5,CASSPLQGDSNQPQHF
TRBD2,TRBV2,CASMTGGDTDTQYF
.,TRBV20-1,CSAKGRYEQFF
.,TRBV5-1,CASSFARGPSTDTQYF
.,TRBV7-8,CASSLEISGLPGNTIYF
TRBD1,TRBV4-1,CASSQVGQGTSTDTQYF
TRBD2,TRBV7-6,CASTTGTRTKETQYF
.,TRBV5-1,CASSLASGRPMNTEAFF
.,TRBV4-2,CASSQVPDTEAFF
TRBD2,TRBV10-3,CAISDPIGGDPYEQYF
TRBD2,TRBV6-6,CASSYSMGGSGDTQYF
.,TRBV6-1,CASQTRTHNEQFF
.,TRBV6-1,CASSRGWADEQYF
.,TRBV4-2,CASSQAEGLGGANVLTF
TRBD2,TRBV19,CASSRGLTSGDTQYF
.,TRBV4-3,CASSQRVGYEQYF
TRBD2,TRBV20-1,CSASVGRVLFEQFF
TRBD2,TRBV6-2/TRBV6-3,CASRELAGGGREQYF
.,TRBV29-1,CSVEWGLNTEAFF
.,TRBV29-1,CSVEVDKQETQYF
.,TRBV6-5,CASSYGGAGQPYEQYF
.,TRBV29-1,CSVRTALSYEQYF
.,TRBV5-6,CASSLANMRINYGYTF
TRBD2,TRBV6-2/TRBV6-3,CASSYSSPRGDRETQYF
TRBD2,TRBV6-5,CASSETAGVTYNEQFF
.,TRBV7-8,CASSYPSGEGNTEAFF
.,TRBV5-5,CASSLDGGPYGYTF
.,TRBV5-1,CASSLGNGETQYF
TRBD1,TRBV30,CAWNRLTGTAKAYEQYF
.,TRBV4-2,CASSQDGGTGNTIYF
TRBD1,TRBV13,CASYIRGQMNEQFF
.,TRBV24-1,CATSDSLDLFGQYF
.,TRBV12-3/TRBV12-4,CASTLGPSGEKLFF
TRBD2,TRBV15,CATSRGGGPQTQYF
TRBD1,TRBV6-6,CASSYYLQGAALSGNTIYF
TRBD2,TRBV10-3,CAISEGRTGTSGRAGSYNEQFF
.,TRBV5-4,CASSLGSLGETQYF
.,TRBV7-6,CASSLARSFPVETQYF
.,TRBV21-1,CARREGEKGPGFF
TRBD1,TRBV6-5,CASSRDRRADTQYF